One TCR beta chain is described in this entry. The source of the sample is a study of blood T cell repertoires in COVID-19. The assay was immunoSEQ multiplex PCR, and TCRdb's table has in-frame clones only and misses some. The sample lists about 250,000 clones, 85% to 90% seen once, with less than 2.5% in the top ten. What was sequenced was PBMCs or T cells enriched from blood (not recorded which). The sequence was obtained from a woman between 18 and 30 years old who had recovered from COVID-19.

CDR3 DNA: TGTGCCAGCAGGCAGGGGCTAGACTATGGCTACACCTTC. Its protein is CASRQGLDYGYTF. The rearrangement uses TRBV27 and TRBJ1-2, with D possibly matching TRBD1 (6 bases). This CDR3 comprises 13 residues. In germline, CDR1 is MNHEY, CDR2 SMNVEV (reference sequence). V shed 6 bases and J shed 3 bases, with 11 bases lying between them.